These 10 T cell receptor beta chains were all obtained from the same sample, sequenced in a study of neoadjuvant anti-PD-1 for oral cavity cancer (dated by TCRdb to the early 2020s). This specimen's time point label, interpreted: before neoadjuvant nivolumab. The library came from the immunoSEQ multiplex PCR assay. Entries here come from immuneACCESS through TCRdb and include only in-frame sequences with V and J called. Some clones fail to appear in such tables; in the studies checked, an unresolved V gene covers under half of the shortfall, and the cause of the remainder is unknown. The sample contains 6,000 to 9,500 clones, 40% to 60% of them found a single time. The top ten hold around 11% of the sample. The sample was tumor tissue, taken before nivolumab (anti-PD-1) treatment. These TCRs come from a person aged 35-79 years with oral cavity squamous cell carcinoma.

This clone has just a few counts. V is TRBV5-6 and J is TRBJ1-5; 9 bases line up with TRBD1. Germline V CDR1 and CDR2: SGHDT, YYEEEE. CDR3 length equals 14 residues. The ends lost 4 bases at V and 6 bases at J; junction bases unmatched: 5. CDR3 bases: TGTGCCAGCAGCCGACAGGGGGACAGTCAGCCCCAGCATTTT. Translating gives CASSRQGDSQPQHF.

The CDR3 DNA sequence: TGTGCCAGCAGCCCGACAGGGGCTGAAAAACTGTTTTTT. Translated: CASSPTGAEKLFF. The chain links TRBV7-9 to TRBJ1-4; 8 bases agree with TRBD1. Germline trimming cut 5 bases from V and 7 bases from J; bases unmatched to any gene: 3. Looked up from germline, CDR1 is SEHNR and CDR2 is FQNEAQ (reference sequence). The CDR3 extends over 13 amino acids. The variable domain in full, with the rest retrieved from reference TRBV7-9 and TRBJ1-4, is DTGVSQNPRHKITKRGQNVTFRCDPISEHNRLYWYRQTLGQGPEFLTYFQNEAQLEKSRLLSDRFSAERPKGSFSTLEIQRTEQGDSAMYLCASSPTGAEKLFFGSGTQLSVL.

This chain uses TRBV5-1 with TRBJ2-3; 10 bases are a match to TRBD1. From germline, CDR1 is SGHRS and CDR2 YFSETQ. The CDR3 runs 15 residues. V shed 6 bases, J shed 1 base, and the junction held 5 bases outside the gene matches. In DNA form, the CDR3 reads TGCGCCAGCATATCCGGGACAGGGGGCACAGATACGCAGTATTTT. Protein product: CASISGTGGTDTQYF.

The genes are TRBV10-2 and TRBJ2-7; 13 nucleotides align to TRBD2. The CDR3 loop spans 14 amino acids. The V segment lost 4 bases and the J segment 4 bases; nucleotides outside the gene matches: 1. Germline assignment: CDR1 WSHSY and CDR2 SAAADI. CDR3 protein: CASSGGLAGYEQYF. CDR3 in DNA: TGCGCCAGCAGTGGGGGACTAGCGGGATACGAGCAGTACTTC.

The chain uses TRBV4-1 and TRBJ2-7, with 7 bases identical to TRBD1. V shed 5 bases and J 9 bases; nucleotides not matched to a gene: 10. There are 13 residues in the CDR3. CDR1 MGHRA and CDR2 YSYEKL come from the germline V gene. CDR3 DNA sequence: TGCGCCAGCAGCAGAGGGACAGATTCTGGGCAGTACTTC. It codes for CASSRGTDSGQYF.

This clone was seen a handful of times. J is TRBJ1-1 and V is TRBV7-3; D uncertain. The CDR3 contains 15 residues. V gave up 1 base and J gave up 1 base, with 10 bases separating them. Germline loops: CDR1 SGHTA, CDR2 FQGTGA. The CDR3 sequence is CASSLRPGANTEAFF. The CDR3 coding sequence is TGTGCCAGCAGCTTAAGGCCGGGAGCGAACACTGAAGCTTTCTTT.

V gene TRBV5-1 combines with J gene TRBJ2-1; 7 bases line up with TRBD2. Germline-derived CDR1 and CDR2 are SGHRS and YFSETQ. The CDR3 loop spans 14 amino acids. Trimming at V came to 6 bases and at J to 4 bases, leaving 7 bases not matched to a gene. In DNA, the CDR3 is TGCGCCAGCACCCCGGGACTAACATACAATGAGCAGTTCTTC. Translation: CASTPGLTYNEQFF.

V is TRBV7-2 and J is TRBJ1-5, with D uncertain. The CDR3 consists of 16 residues. Trimming shortened V by 1 base and J by 0 bases, and 10 bases separated the two germline ends. Germline CDR1 SGHTA, CDR2 FQGNSA. CDR3 sequence reads: CASSLGLAYSNQPQHF. CDR3 in DNA: TGTGCCAGCAGCTTAGGGCTCGCCTATAGCAATCAGCCCCAGCATTTT.

The chain recombines TRBV6-1 with TRBJ2-5, with a weak D call TRBD2 (6 bases). This CDR3 comprises 13 residues. Germline CDR1 and CDR2: MNHNS and SASEGT. The ends were cut back, 10 bases at V and 5 bases at J, with 17 bases in the middle. In DNA, the CDR3 is TGTGCCACGGGACTGCCTTTGGTCGAGACCCAGTACTTC. Protein product: CATGLPLVETQYF.

The chain combines TRBV9 with TRBJ2-3; TRBD2 matches 8 bases. This CDR3 comprises 16 residues. Germline CDR1 and CDR2: SGDLS and YYNGEE. The J segment lost 4 bases and the V segment lost 0 bases, leaving 7 bases of the junction unmatched. The chain's CDR3 is CASSVVAGTTADTQYF. The CDR3 nucleotides read TGTGCCAGCAGCGTAGTAGCGGGAACTACGGCAGATACGCAGTATTTT.